Sequencing of this T cell receptor (beta chain) was carried out in a study of blood T cell repertoires in COVID-19. Overall study: Collection of acute and convalescent COVID-19 samples took place in the United States, Italy and Spain.

Losses at the gene ends were 2 bases for V and 1 base for J; bases not matched to a gene: 2. The germline V gene has CDR1 SGHNT and CDR2 YENEEA. This CDR3 has 14 residues. In the original analysis: It was from reference gene primer amplification that nucleated cell counts were estimated. Generated by immunoSEQ multiplex PCR, the TCRdb table keeps only in-frame clones and is missing some. Clone size and the V and J calls come from that table; the DNA yielded D and trimming. The repertoire holds tens of thousands of clones, with 80% as singletons. Sequencing was carried out using peripheral blood. The source of this sequence is a woman of 80 years or more with active or convalescent COVID-19. This chain connects TRBV11-3 to TRBJ2-7; 7 bases agree with TRBD1. In nucleotides, the CDR3 is TGTGCCAGCAGCTTAAACAGGGGATCCTACGAGCAGTACTTC. It yields the protein CASSLNRGSYEQYF. The full variable domain, with the rest looked up from reference TRBV11-3 and TRBJ2-7, is EAGVVQSPRYKIIEKKQPVAFWCNPISGHNTLYWYLQNLGQGPELLIRYENEEAVDDSQLPKDRFSAERLKGVDSTLKIQPAELGDSAVYLCASSLNRGSYEQYFGPGTRLTVT.